Given below is one T cell receptor (beta chain) in context. These data belong to a study of preoperative IRX-2 immunotherapy in early breast cancer. The treatment is: preoperative locoregional IRX-2 cytokine immunotherapy. Patients received preoperative, locoregional IRX-2 cytokine immunotherapy in a phase Ib study. Clones were read by immunoSEQ multiplex PCR, and TCRdb kept only the in-frame ones, dropping some. Seen here are almost 35,000 clones, more than 90% observed once, and the top ten hold 5% to 7%. The germline V gene has CDR1 MNHEY and CDR2 SVGAGI. CDR3 length equals 14 residues. V shed 4 bases, J shed 1 base, and the junction held 3 bases outside the gene matches.

This clonotype originated in a human donor with breast cancer. The sample here was taken from a patient treated with IRX-2 immunotherapy. V gene TRBV6-5 combines with J gene TRBJ1-1; TRBD1 matches at 7 bases. The CDR3 sequence is CASSSKGANTEAFF. As DNA, the CDR3 is TGTGCCAGCAGTTCGAAGGGGGCGAACACTGAAGCTTTCTTT.